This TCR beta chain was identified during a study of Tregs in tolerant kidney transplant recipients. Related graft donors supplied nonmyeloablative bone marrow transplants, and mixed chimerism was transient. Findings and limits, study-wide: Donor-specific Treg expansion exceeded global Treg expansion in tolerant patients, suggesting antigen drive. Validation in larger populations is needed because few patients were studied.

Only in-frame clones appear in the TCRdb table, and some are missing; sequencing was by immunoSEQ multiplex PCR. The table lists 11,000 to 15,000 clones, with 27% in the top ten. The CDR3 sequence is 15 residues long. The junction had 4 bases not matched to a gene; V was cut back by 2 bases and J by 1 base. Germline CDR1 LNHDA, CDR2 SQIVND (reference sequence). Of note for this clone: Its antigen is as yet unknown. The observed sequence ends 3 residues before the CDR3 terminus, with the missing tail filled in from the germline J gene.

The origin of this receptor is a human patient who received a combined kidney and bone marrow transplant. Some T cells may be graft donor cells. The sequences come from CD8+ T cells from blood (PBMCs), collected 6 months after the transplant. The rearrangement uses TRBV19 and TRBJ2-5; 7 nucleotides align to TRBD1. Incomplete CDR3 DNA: TGTGCCAGTAGTATATCACAGGGGAGCCAAGAGACC. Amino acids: CASSISQGSQET. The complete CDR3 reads CASSISQGSQETQYF.